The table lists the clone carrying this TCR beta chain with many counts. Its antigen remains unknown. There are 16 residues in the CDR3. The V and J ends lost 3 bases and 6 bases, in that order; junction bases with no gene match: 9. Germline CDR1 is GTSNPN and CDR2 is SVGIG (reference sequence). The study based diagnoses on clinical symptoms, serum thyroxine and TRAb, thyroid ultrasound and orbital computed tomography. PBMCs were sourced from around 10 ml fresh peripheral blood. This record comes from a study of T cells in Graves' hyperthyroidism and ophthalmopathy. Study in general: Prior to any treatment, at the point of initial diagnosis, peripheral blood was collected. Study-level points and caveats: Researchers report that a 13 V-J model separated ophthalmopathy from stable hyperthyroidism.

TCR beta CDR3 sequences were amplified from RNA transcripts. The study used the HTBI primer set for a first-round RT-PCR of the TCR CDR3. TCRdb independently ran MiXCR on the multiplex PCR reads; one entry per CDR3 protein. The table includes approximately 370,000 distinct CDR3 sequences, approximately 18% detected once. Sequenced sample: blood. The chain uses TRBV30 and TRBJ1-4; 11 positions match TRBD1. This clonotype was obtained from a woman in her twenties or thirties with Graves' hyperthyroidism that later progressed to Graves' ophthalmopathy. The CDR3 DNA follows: TGTGCCTGGAGCGCGGACAGGGGGCGGGTCGATGAAAAACTGTTTTTT. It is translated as CAWSADRGRVDEKLFF.